This entry lists 21 T cell receptor beta chains sequenced from one sample in a study of cytomegalovirus exposure and HLA in healthy donors. Only in-frame clones appear in the TCRdb table, and some are missing; sequencing was by immunoSEQ multiplex PCR. The sample holds roughly 120,000 clones, approximately 94% seen once. Input material: PBMCs. These receptors all come from a woman aged 18-29 years in good health and CMV-seronegative.

The rearrangement links TRBV6-4 to TRBJ2-3, with D perhaps matching TRBD2 (5 bases). The CDR3 contains 15 residues. V was shortened by 3 bases and J by 0 bases, with 10 bases between the two germline ends. Germline CDR1 MRHNA, CDR2 SNTAGT. As DNA, the CDR3 is TGTGCCAGCAGTGAGAGAGGGCGAAGCACAGATACGCAGTATTTT. Translated, it gives CASSERGRSTDTQYF.

The V gene is TRBV11-2, the J gene TRBJ1-4; 10 bases fit TRBD1. The germline V gene encodes CDR1 SGHAT and CDR2 FQNNGV. The CDR3 sequence is 14 residues long. V dropped 4 bases and J dropped 8; count of bases not matched to a gene: 4. CDR3 DNA sequence: TGTGCCAGCAGCTACGGACAGGGGGGAGAAAAACTGTTTTTT. It is translated as CASSYGQGGEKLFF.

The chain joins TRBV4-2 to TRBJ2-1; 13 bases are a match to TRBD2. The ends lost 3 bases at V and 7 bases at J; junction bases unmatched: 9. Germline V gene sequence: CDR1 LGHNA, CDR2 YNFKEQ. The CDR3 extends over 17 amino acids. Here the CDR3 reads CASSHGTSGEGGNEQFF. The DNA of the CDR3 is TGTGCCAGCAGCCATGGGACTAGCGGGGAGGGGGGGAATGAGCAGTTCTTC.

V usage is TRBV5-5 and J usage is TRBJ1-1; 7 nucleotides align to TRBD1. The CDR3 totals 14 residues. Per the germline V gene, CDR1 is SGHKS and CDR2 is YYEKEE (reference sequence). Losses at the gene ends were 6 bases for V and 1 base for J; bases not matched to a gene: 6. The CDR3 protein is CASTARTGNTEAFF. The CDR3 coding sequence is TGTGCCAGCACTGCCCGGACAGGGAACACTGAAGCTTTCTTT.

The chain links TRBV2 to TRBJ2-3; 10 bases are a match to TRBD2. Germline V gene sequence: CDR1 SNHLY, CDR2 FYNNEI. Losses at the gene ends were 6 bases for V and 2 bases for J; bases not matched to a gene: 5. This CDR3 has 15 amino acids. This CDR3 reads CASSPLAGATDTQYF. Here the CDR3 DNA reads TGTGCCAGCAGCCCTCTAGCGGGGGCCACAGATACGCAGTATTTT.

This chain joins TRBV28 and TRBJ2-7, with TRBD2 matching over 11 bases. The CDR3 has 18 residues. After removal of 4 bases from V and 1 base from J, the junction contained 12 bases not matched to a gene. Germline lookup yields CDR1 MDHEN and CDR2 SYDVKM. DNA for the CDR3: TGTGCCAGCAGTTCGCTAGCGGGAGGCCCATTCCTTTCCTACGAGCAGTACTTC. Its translation: CASSSLAGGPFLSYEQYF.

V gene TRBV19 combines with J gene TRBJ1-2, with 7 positions matching TRBD1. Germline V gene data show CDR1 as LNHDA and CDR2 as SQIVND (reference sequence). CDR3 length: 13 residues. J gave up 4 bases and V 9 bases, and 8 bases lay outside the gene matches. This CDR3 reads CASLGQTFYGYTF. DNA of the CDR3: TGTGCCAGCTTGGGACAGACCTTCTATGGCTACACCTTC.

The J gene is TRBJ1-4, the V gene TRBV5-1; 9 bases agree with TRBD1. The CDR3 is made up of 14 amino acids. Germline CDR1 and CDR2: SGHRS and YFSETQ. Unmatched junction bases numbered 4, after V lost 2 bases and J lost 8 bases. The CDR3: CASSLQGAGEKLFF. CDR3 sequence (DNA): TGCGCCAGCAGCTTACAGGGGGCTGGGGAAAAACTGTTTTTT.

The chain carries TRBV5-1 and TRBJ2-1; TRBD1 agrees at 9 bases. The CDR3 is made up of 15 amino acids. CDR1 SGHRS and CDR2 YFSETQ come from the germline V gene. V shed 4 bases, J shed 3 bases, and the junction held 5 bases outside the gene matches. The CDR3 DNA reads TGCGCCAGCAGCGCCGGGACAGGGAACTACAATGAGCAGTTCTTC. Translation gives CASSAGTGNYNEQFF.

The CDR3 region has the DNA TGTGCCAGCAGTCAACGAGTCCCGGGACAGGAAAACATTCAGTACTTC. Its translation is CASSQRVPGQENIQYF. The chain uses TRBV28 and TRBJ2-4; 8 bases align to TRBD1. This CDR3 has 16 amino acids. V lost 5 bases and J lost 5; bases outside the gene matches: 11. Germline lookup yields CDR1 MDHEN and CDR2 SYDVKM.

This clone was detected once. The chain carries TRBV15 and TRBJ2-2; no reliable D call. CDR3 size: 18 residues. The V gene lost 0 bases and the J gene lost 1 base, with 15 bases spanning the gap. CDR1 is LNHNV and CDR2 is YYDKDF in the germline V gene (reference sequence). CDR3 bases: TGTGCCACCAGCAGAGATCATTTAACAGTTATGAACACCGGGGAGCTGTTTTTT. As protein: CATSRDHLTVMNTGELFF.

The chain links TRBV19 to TRBJ2-7, with D possibly TRBD2 on 6 matching bases. Germline CDR1 and CDR2: LNHDA and SQIVND (reference sequence). The V end lost 4 bases, the J end lost 0 bases, and 16 bases lay between the germline ends. This CDR3 contains 16 residues. CDR3 protein: CASSTGGGGPSYEQYF. CDR3 DNA: TGTGCCAGTAGTACCGGTGGGGGAGGTCCCTCCTACGAGCAGTACTTC. Together with reference TRBV19 and TRBJ2-7, the CDR3 gives the full variable domain: DGGITQSPKYLFRKEGQNVTLSCEQNLNHDAMYWYRQDPGQGLRLIYYSQIVNDFQKGDIAEGYSVSREKKESFPLTVTSAQKNPTAFYLCASSTGGGGPSYEQYFGPGTRLTVT.

The V gene is TRBV5-1, the J gene TRBJ2-1, with 7 bases aligning to TRBD1. CDR1 and CDR2 from the germline V gene are SGHRS and YFSETQ. The CDR3 extends over 16 amino acids. Unmatched junction bases numbered 7, after V lost 1 base and J lost 3 bases. The CDR3 sequence: CASSLRTGTDYNEQFF. DNA of the CDR3: TGCGCCAGCAGCTTGCGTACCGGGACAGACTACAATGAGCAGTTCTTC.

The chain combines TRBV5-1 with TRBJ1-2; a weak D match, TRBD1 (6 bases). CDR3 size: 15 residues. Trimming left V 4 bases short and J 1 base short, with 14 bases between. Germline loops: CDR1 SGHRS, CDR2 YFSETQ. CDR3 amino acids: CASSNGQPNNYGYTF. CDR3 nucleotides: TGCGCCAGCAGCAATGGACAGCCAAATAACTATGGCTACACCTTC.

The genes are TRBV19 and TRBJ2-7; perhaps TRBD2 as D (6 bases). The CDR3 runs 15 residues. Between the trimmed V and J ends, which lost 5 bases and 2 bases, there was a span of 16 bases. Germline values: CDR1 LNHDA, CDR2 SQIVND (reference sequence). CDR3 nucleotide sequence: TGTGCCAGTAGTGTTGGGAGGCCAGGGACCTACGAGCAGTACTTC. This gives the protein CASSVGRPGTYEQYF. The full variable domain, rest sourced from reference TRBV19 and TRBJ2-7, is DGGITQSPKYLFRKEGQNVTLSCEQNLNHDAMYWYRQDPGQGLRLIYYSQIVNDFQKGDIAEGYSVSREKKESFPLTVTSAQKNPTAFYLCASSVGRPGTYEQYFGPGTRLTVT.

The chain combines TRBV6-4 with TRBJ1-1, with 11 bases identical to TRBD1. Germline values: CDR1 MRHNA, CDR2 SNTAGT. V shed 10 bases, J shed 11 bases, and the junction held 12 bases outside the gene matches. This CDR3 region has 13 residues. Here the CDR3 reads CATEWGQGGLAFF. The CDR3 nucleotides are TGTGCCACCGAATGGGGACAGGGGGGTTTGGCTTTCTTT.

The chain employs TRBV7-2 and TRBJ2-7; 7 nucleotides line up with TRBD1. There are 15 residues in the CDR3. With 5 bases clipped from V and 0 bases from J, the junction kept 7 bases outside the gene matches. Per the germline V gene, CDR1 is SGHTA and CDR2 is FQGNSA. CDR3 protein: CASSPSRDSSYEQYF. The CDR3, as DNA: TGTGCCAGCAGCCCTTCCCGGGACAGCTCCTACGAGCAGTACTTC.

This chain joins TRBV7-2 and TRBJ2-1; 10 nucleotides match TRBD2. Trimming cost V 4 bases and J 9 bases; bases outside gene matches: 15. Germline V gene data show CDR1 as SGHTA and CDR2 as FQGNSA. The CDR3 loop spans 17 amino acids. The chain's CDR3 is CASSSATGAAGGREQFF. The CDR3 DNA reads as TGTGCCAGCAGCTCCGCGACAGGGGCAGCGGGGGGGCGTGAGCAGTTCTTC.

J is TRBJ2-1 and V is TRBV5-1; D is possibly TRBD1 (5 bases). Deletions cut 2 bases from V and 8 bases from J, with 14 bases between. The V gene's germline CDR1 is SGHRS and CDR2 YFSETQ. There are 14 residues in the CDR3. The DNA for the CDR3 is TGCGCCAGCAGCTTAAATGTGCCCAGGGATGAGCAGTTCTTC. As protein: CASSLNVPRDEQFF.

A word on this clone: At one of its ends the junction is not consistent with the germline gene, which may arise from a read error. The chain is built from TRBV19 and TRBJ1-5, with D perhaps matching TRBD1 (6 bases). The CDR3 extends over 14 amino acids. The V gene's germline CDR1 is LNHDA and CDR2 SQIVND (reference sequence). CDR3 residues: CASSVDRFNQPQHF. CDR3 bases: TGTGCCAGTAGTGTAGACAGGTTCAATCAGCCCCAGCATTTT.

The chain carries TRBV7-6 and TRBJ2-3; the match to TRBD1 covers 10 bases. J gave up 1 base and V 6 bases, and 7 bases lay outside the gene matches. This CDR3 spans 16 amino acids. Germline CDR1 reads SGHVS; CDR2 reads FNYEAQ. In DNA form, the CDR3 reads TGTGCCAGCAGTCAAAGACAGGGGGCAGGCACAGATACGCAGTATTTT. Residues: CASSQRQGAGTDTQYF.